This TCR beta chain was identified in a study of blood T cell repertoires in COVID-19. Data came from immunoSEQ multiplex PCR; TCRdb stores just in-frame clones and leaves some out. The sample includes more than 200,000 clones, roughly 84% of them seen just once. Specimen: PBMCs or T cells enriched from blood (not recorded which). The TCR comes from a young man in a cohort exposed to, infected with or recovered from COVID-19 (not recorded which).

CDR3 loop: CASGTTGELFF. In nucleotides, the CDR3 is TGTGCCTCGGGTACGACCGGGGAGCTGTTTTTT. The chain links TRBV7-2 to TRBJ2-2; unclear D gene. The CDR3 loop spans 11 amino acids. With 11 bases removed from V and 5 bases from J, the gap between germline ends came to 9 bases. Germline V gives CDR1 SGHTA, CDR2 FQGNSA.